Listed below are T cell receptor beta chains from one sample, sequenced in a study of blood T cells in healthy people across ages. From the 5' RACE reads, TCRdb called clonotypes with MiXCR, one entry per CDR3 protein. This sample carries about 640,000 distinct CDR3 sequences, roughly 50% of them seen once, and the ten largest clones take about two fifths. Specimen: blood. Every receptor here comes from a man between 60 and 70 years old in good health. CDR3s include the opening cysteine and the closing phenylalanine or tryptophan. D genes are given only for firm matches. Some rows mark clone size as missing; the rest say once, few, many or name a class of expanded clone.

J	D	V	size	CDR3	DNA
TRBJ1-5	NA	TRBV2	NA	CASTLDVSNQPQHF	TGTGCCAGCACGCTTGACGTGAGCAATCAGCCCCAGCATTTT
TRBJ2-1	NA	TRBV6-1	once	CASGSGSYYNEQFF	TGTGCCAGCGGGAGCGGGTCATACTACAATGAGCAGTTCTTC
TRBJ2-3	TRBD1	TRBV3-1	NA	CASSQADRNTDTQYF	TGTGCCAGCAGCCAGGCGGACAGGAACACAGATACGCAGTATTTT
TRBJ2-1	TRBD1	TRBV2	NA	CASGNRGRYNEQFF	TGTGCCAGCGGCAACAGGGGGCGTTACAATGAGCAGTTCTTC
TRBJ1-2	NA	TRBV25-1	NA	CASSESDGRGSNYGYTF	TGTGCCAGCAGTGAAAGCGACGGACGGGGGTCAAACTATGGCTACACCTTC
TRBJ2-2	NA	TRBV5-1	NA	CASSLQPTNTGELFF	TGCGCCAGCAGCTTACAGCCAACGAACACCGGGGAGCTGTTTTTT
TRBJ1-5	TRBD1	TRBV6-5	NA	CASSRQGAWQPQHF	TGTGCCAGCAGCCGACAGGGCGCGTGGCAGCCCCAGCATTTT
TRBJ1-2	TRBD1	TRBV4-2	NA	CASSRTGTDYGYTF	TGTGCCAGCAGCCGAACCGGGACAGACTATGGCTACACCTTC
TRBJ2-5	TRBD1	TRBV6-2/TRBV6-3	few	CASRPSIWDRGRETQYF	TGTGCCAGCAGACCCTCTATCTGGGACAGGGGCAGAGAGACCCAGTACTTC
TRBJ2-1	NA	TRBV10-1	few	CANYRGHNEQFF	TGCGCCAACTACCGTGGCCACAATGAGCAGTTCTTC
TRBJ2-3	NA	TRBV10-3	NA	CAISEWAAHSTDTQYF	TGTGCCATCAGTGAGTGGGCAGCCCATAGCACAGATACGCAGTATTTT
TRBJ2-1	NA	TRBV9	few	CASSVSWGTGEQFF	TGTGCCAGCAGCGTTTCGTGGGGCACGGGGGAGCAGTTCTTC
TRBJ2-1	TRBD2	TRBV20-1	NA	CSALAGGPGEQFF	TGCAGTGCTCTAGCGGGGGGGCCGGGTGAGCAGTTCTTC
TRBJ2-5	NA	TRBV10-3	few	CAISEFREGGGTQYF	TGTGCCATCAGTGAGTTCCGGGAAGGCGGCGGGACCCAGTACTTC
TRBJ1-2	NA	TRBV20-1	NA	CSAKLAGTDGYTF	TGCAGTGCTAAGCTCGCGGGTACGGATGGCTACACCTTC
TRBJ2-3	NA	TRBV12-3/TRBV12-4	NA	CASSWSTDTQYF	TGTGCCAGCAGTTGGAGCACAGATACGCAGTATTTT
TRBJ2-3	TRBD1	TRBV12-3/TRBV12-4	NA	CASSLRQGLGDTQYF	TGTGCCAGCAGTTTACGACAGGGGCTGGGCGATACGCAGTATTTT
TRBJ2-3	TRBD2	TRBV7-6	NA	CASSLIPAGTSTDTQYF	TGTGCCAGCAGCTTAATTCCAGCGGGGACTAGCACAGATACGCAGTATTTT
TRBJ2-3	NA	TRBV12-3/TRBV12-4	NA	CASGGTGASTDTQYF	TGTGCCAGCGGGGGGACGGGAGCTAGCACAGATACGCAGTATTTT
TRBJ2-5	NA	TRBV3-1	few	CASSQAQEETQYF	TGTGCCAGCAGCCAAGCGCAGGAAGAGACCCAGTACTTC
TRBJ2-5	NA	TRBV21-1	NA	CASSKAGPSQETQYF	TGTGCCAGCAGCAAAGCGGGGCCGAGCCAAGAGACCCAGTACTTC
TRBJ2-1	NA	TRBV20-1	NA	CSAGSDGVYNEQFF	TGCAGTGCTGGAAGTGATGGAGTTTACAATGAGCAGTTCTTC
TRBJ2-6	TRBD1	TRBV12-3/TRBV12-4	NA	CASSSRTGPSRANVLTF	TGTGCCAGCAGTTCCCGGACAGGGCCCTCTCGGGCCAACGTCCTGACTTTC
TRBJ2-7	NA	TRBV5-1	NA	CASSLEAPQTGREQYF	TGCGCCAGCAGCTTGGAGGCCCCCCAAACAGGGCGCGAGCAGTACTTC
TRBJ2-1	NA	TRBV7-2	NA	CASSSQGSSYNEQFF	TGCGCCAGCAGCTCCCAGGGTAGCTCCTACAATGAGCAGTTCTTC
TRBJ2-1	NA	TRBV10-3	NA	CAIKGSFAGEDEQFF	TGTGCCATCAAAGGTTCGTTCGCCGGAGAAGATGAGCAGTTCTTC
TRBJ2-1	NA	TRBV5-6	few	CASSLGSDNEQFF	TGTGCCAGCAGCTTGGGGAGCGACAATGAGCAGTTCTTC
TRBJ2-1	NA	TRBV2	NA	CASSAGASYNEQFF	TGTGCCAGCAGTGCGGGAGCGTCCTACAATGAGCAGTTCTTC
TRBJ2-5	NA	TRBV6-1	NA	CASSGVSVETQYF	TGTGCCAGCAGTGGTGTCTCCGTGGAGACCCAGTACTTC
TRBJ2-7	TRBD1	TRBV20-1	NA	CSASRDRGNYEQYF	TGCAGTGCTAGCCGGGACAGGGGAAATTACGAGCAGTACTTC
TRBJ2-5	TRBD1	TRBV29-1	few	CSVGITGGQETQYF	TGCAGCGTGGGAATTACAGGGGGCCAGGAGACCCAGTACTTC
TRBJ1-1	TRBD1	TRBV18	NA	CASSPGTGGLNTEAFF	TGTGCCAGCTCACCCGGGACAGGGGGACTCAACACTGAAGCTTTCTTT
TRBJ2-3	NA	TRBV6-5	NA	CASSTSYTDTQYF	TGTGCCAGCAGTACTAGCTACACAGATACGCAGTATTTT
TRBJ2-3	NA	TRBV6-2/TRBV6-3	NA	CASKKSSTDTQYF	TGTGCCAGCAAAAAGTCTAGCACAGATACGCAGTATTTT
TRBJ1-2	NA	TRBV29-1	few	CSVGHSGYTF	TGCAGCGTTGGTCACAGTGGCTACACCTTC
TRBJ1-3	NA	TRBV2	once	CASSERALSPGNTIYF	TGTGCTAGCAGTGAACGGGCCTTGAGCCCTGGAAACACCATATATTTT
TRBJ2-3	TRBD2	TRBV4-1	NA	CASSQGPDGGGPGTQYF	TGCGCCAGCAGCCAAGGTCCTGACGGCGGGGGGCCCGGTACGCAGTATTTT
TRBJ2-4	TRBD1	TRBV11-2	NA	CASSQTGQYPAGLAKNIQYF	TGTGCCAGCAGCCAAACGGGACAGTACCCGGCGGGCCTAGCCAAAAACATTCAGTACTTC
TRBJ1-6	NA	TRBV7-2	NA	CASSSSWSSYNSPLHF	TGTGCCAGCAGCTCCAGCTGGAGCTCCTATAATTCACCCCTCCACTTT
TRBJ2-3	NA	TRBV15	once	CATSRGTTNTDTQYF	TGTGCCACCAGCAGAGGGACTACCAACACAGATACGCAGTATTTT
TRBJ2-5	NA	TRBV20-1	NA	CSAAYTGQETQYF	TGCAGTGCCGCCTATACAGGGCAAGAGACCCAGTACTTC
TRBJ2-3	NA	TRBV11-3	few	CASSPGRADTQYF	TGTGCCAGCAGCCCAGGTAGGGCCGATACGCAGTATTTT